This T cell receptor beta chain was captured by sequencing in a study of cytomegalovirus exposure and HLA in healthy donors. The study's findings and limits: The study recorded 150 to 200 TCR beta chains that were cytomegalovirus-associated.

Concerning this clone itself: Antigen specificity is unknown.

PCR was performed using 60 Vbeta and 13 Jbeta primers. Profiled with immunoSEQ multiplex PCR; TCRdb holds only in-frame clones, not every one. The sample includes 150,000 to 200,000 clones, roughly 79% seen only once; the top ten take about an eighth. This CDR3 spans 15 amino acids. The germline V gene encodes CDR1 SGHVS and CDR2 FQNEAQ. The V and J ends lost 0 bases and 3 bases respectively, with 11 bases between them. V is TRBV7-8 and J is TRBJ1-1; no definite D call. Sample: PBMCs. The sequence was collected from a man in his fifties or sixties in good health and CMV-seropositive. DNA of the CDR3: TGTGCCAGCAGCTTAGCGCGTGGGAGGGACACTGAAGCTTTCTTT. The encoded protein is CASSLARGRDTEAFF. Based on the CDR3 plus reference TRBV7-8 and TRBJ1-1, the full variable domain is GAGVSQSPRYKVAKRGQDVALRCDPISGHVSLFWYQQALGQGPEFLTYFQNEAQLDKSGLPSDRFFAERPEGSVSTLKIQRTQQEDSAVYLCASSLARGRDTEAFFGQGTRLTVV.